This paragraph reports one T cell receptor beta chain. The data belong to a study of T cell changes during pregnancy in multiple sclerosis. Trimming pared 3 bases from V and 4 bases from J, leaving 20 bases between. Germline assignment: CDR1 SGDLS and CDR2 YYNGEE. The length of the CDR3 is 16 residues. Some clones are missing from TCRdb's copy, which holds only in-frame ones; the method was immunoSEQ multiplex PCR. The sample shows around 68,000 clones, roughly nine tenths of them seen only once. The clonotype comes from a female donor in good health, enrolled as a control in a pregnancy study. The sample was peripheral blood, taken after pregnancy. The rearrangement links TRBV9 to TRBJ2-7, with D perhaps matching TRBD2 (5 bases). The CDR3: CASSAGQASSIYEQYF. The CDR3 coding sequence is TGTGCCAGCAGCGCCGGCCAAGCTAGCTCTATTTACGAGCAGTACTTC. Full variable domain (missing parts from reference TRBV9 and TRBJ2-7): DSGVTQTPKHLITATGQRVTLRCSPRSGDLSVYWYQQSLDQGLQFLIQYYNGEERAKGNILERFSAQQFPDLHSELNLSSLELGDSALYFCASSAGQASSIYEQYFGPGTRLTVT.